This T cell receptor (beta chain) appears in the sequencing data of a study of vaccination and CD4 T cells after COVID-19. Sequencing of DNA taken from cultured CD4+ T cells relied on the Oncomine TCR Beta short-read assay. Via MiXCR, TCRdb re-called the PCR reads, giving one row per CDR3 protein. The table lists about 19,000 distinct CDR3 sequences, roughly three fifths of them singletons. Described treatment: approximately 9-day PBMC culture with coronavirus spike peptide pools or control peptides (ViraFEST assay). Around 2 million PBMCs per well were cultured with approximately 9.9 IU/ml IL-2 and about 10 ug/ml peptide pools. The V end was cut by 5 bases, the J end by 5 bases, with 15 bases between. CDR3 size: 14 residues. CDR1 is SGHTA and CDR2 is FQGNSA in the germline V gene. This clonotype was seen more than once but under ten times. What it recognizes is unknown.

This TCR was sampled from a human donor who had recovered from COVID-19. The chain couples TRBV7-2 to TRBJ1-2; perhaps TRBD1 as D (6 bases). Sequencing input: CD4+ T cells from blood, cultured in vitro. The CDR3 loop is CASSKRQDRYGYTF. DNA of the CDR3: TGTGCCAGCAGCAAACGACAGGATCGGTATGGCTACACCTTC.